This is a list of T cell receptor beta chains from one sample in a study of PD-L1 blockade in urothelial cancer. TCRdb's copy holds only in-frame clones and misses some; the assay was immunoSEQ multiplex PCR. The data show around 110,000 clones, around 89% seen once. This specimen was PBMCs, taken around atezolizumab (anti-PD-L1) treatment. These receptors all come from a man between 60 and 75 years old with urothelial cancer. Each CDR3 is given without its conserved first and last residue. A D gene is named only where the DNA matches it firmly. For some rows the clone size is stated as once, few or many, or as a class when expanded; others skip it.

d_call,clone_size,v_call,cdr3_aa
TRBD2,-,TRBV5-1,ASTTTAGGSYEQY
-,-,TRBV6-5,ASSYSGTTGNTIY
-,few,TRBV30,AYWAGRAF
-,-,TRBV5-1,ASELRGGNSYNEQF
-,-,TRBV28,ASSSGVSGNTIY
-,-,TRBV7-2,ASSLANGSGELF
-,-,TRBV4-3,ASSQAPGVREQY
-,-,TRBV7-8,ASSKGHPKTQY
TRBD1,-,TRBV2,ASDRVPSYEQY
TRBD1,-,TRBV11-3,ASSLRGTGGSGANVLT
-,-,TRBV28,ASNVQGTYEQY
TRBD1,-,TRBV18,ASSPTGEYEQY